This T cell receptor beta chain is drawn from a study of blood T cell repertoires in COVID-19. As for the study in general: The United States, Italy and Spain were the sources of the acute and convalescent COVID-19 samples. In each case, the material was cDNA or gDNA derived from T cells, B-cell-depleted T cells, or PBMCs.

The Seattle site enrolled patients during active infection and followed them longitudinally. This CDR3 is 13 amino acids long. V lost 5 bases and J 10 bases, leaving 17 bases between the germline ends. Germline CDR1 is MNHEY and CDR2 is SVGEGT. Source study methods: Reference gene primer amplification gave nucleated cell count estimates. TCRdb's table, derived via immunoSEQ multiplex PCR, lists solely in-frame clones and lacks some. V, J and clone size were drawn from that table, and D and trimming were deduced from the DNA. The sample yields roughly 340,000 clones, around 90% seen once. The source is a woman aged 25 to 45 with COVID-19, enrolled during active disease. The chain employs TRBV6-2 or TRBV6-3 and TRBJ1-1; D gene uncertain. Sequenced material: peripheral blood. The CDR3: CASSIDNLERAFF. CDR3 coding DNA: TGTGCCAGCAGTATAGACAACCTCGAGAGAGCTTTCTTT.